This TCR beta chain was captured by sequencing in a study of CD8 T cells in ankylosing spondylitis. Using quantitative 5'-RACE with molecular barcodes, the authors made TCR beta libraries. TCRdb used MiXCR to reprocess the 5' RACE reads, holding one entry per CDR3 protein. Of 200,000 or so distinct CDR3 sequences listed, around a sixth were seen once; the top ten hold roughly 4.5%. Germline-derived CDR1 and CDR2 are MDHEN and SYDVKM. The CDR3 loop spans 16 amino acids. V lost 6 bases to trimming and J lost 8 bases; unmatched junction nucleotides: 13. This clonotype showed up many times. Its target is unknown. Overall study results and limits: Ankylosing spondylitis blood seemed to carry a telltale TCR beta motif made of roughly 8 highly homologous variants. Enrichment of disease-linked clones was reportedly significant in matched ankylosing spondylitis synovial fluid. The authors found the disease-linked clones to be CD8+ and relatively rare in peripheral blood.

Sequencing was performed on blood, either unsorted or a sorted T cell fraction (not recorded which). This rearrangement joins TRBV28 to TRBJ1-6; 7 bases agree with TRBD1. The clonotype comes from a male donor aged 10 to 30 with ankylosing spondylitis or in good health (not recorded which). CDR3 in amino acids: CASRATGTANDSPLHF. DNA of the CDR3: TGTGCCAGCAGAGCAACCGGGACAGCCAACGATTCACCCCTCCACTTT.